This T cell receptor beta chain was identified during a study of T cell responses to AZD1222 COVID-19 vaccine. Method: immunoSEQ multiplex PCR; TCRdb's copy keeps in-frame clones and lacks some. The table lists fewer than 85,000 clones, just over 90% of them singletons. Remarks on this clone: The target antigen is unknown.

General study results and limits: Donors, mostly white British, included more females; clonal diversity was possibly underestimated. None of the repertoires were sampled until the peak T cell response had passed. Nearly half of the spike-specific TCRs reportedly recognize variant regions that carry no mutations. Spike-specific TCR breadth and depth rose after two AZD1222 doses.

Germline values: CDR1 SQVTM, CDR2 ANQGSEA. J gave up 7 bases and V 7 bases, and 11 bases lay outside the gene matches. The CDR3 runs 14 residues. The material was peripheral blood, obtained on day 0 of MenACWY control vaccination. This chain connects TRBV29-1 to TRBJ1-4; TRBD1 matches at 8 bases. The receptor was derived from an adult in good health. For the CDR3, the DNA is TGCAGCGCGATTCCGGGACAGGACGGTGAAAAACTGTTTTTT. Its translation is CSAIPGQDGEKLFF.